This T cell receptor beta chain was recovered during a study of T-cell reconstitution after alpha-beta-depleted transplantation in children. Study results and caveats: A year post-transplant, T-cell counts and diversity derived mostly from newly produced T cells. Some patients owed their high day-60 TCRbeta diversity to surviving recipient T cells and thymic progenitors. The origin of alpha-beta T cells about two months after transplant was reportedly several hundred expanded graft clones.

Library preparation (for TCRbeta) was performed with unique molecular identifiers. One entry per CDR3 protein, called by TCRdb with MiXCR from the PCR reads. This sample has hundreds of thousands of distinct CDR3 sequences, with around 9.2% found just once. This clonotype was seen ten or more times. The antigen is unknown. The ends were cut back, 0 bases at V and 0 bases at J, with 7 bases in the middle. The CDR3 spans 15 residues. Germline V CDR1 and CDR2: SGHRS, YFSETQ. The TCR sequence derives from a male patient between 2 and 10 years old who had a stem cell transplant for acute myeloid leukemia, so the T cells may come from the graft donor. The chain employs TRBV5-1 and TRBJ2-1; D not resolved. The sequencing here drew on PBMCs, mostly from graft donor cells, taken 360 days after TCRalphabeta/CD19-depleted stem cell transplant. The CDR3 coding sequence is TGCGCCAGCAGCTTGGTCGAGAGCTCCTACAATGAGCAGTTCTTC. Its translation is CASSLVESSYNEQFF.